The entry that follows covers one T cell receptor beta chain sequence. This clonotype was picked up a small number of times. Its antigen is currently not known. Qualities for individual bases were not recorded, and no much larger clone is one base off. These data originate in a study of blood T cells in healthy people across ages (dated by TCRdb to the mid-2010s). Describing the broader study: Template switching captured roughly one uniquely barcoded TCR beta cDNA molecule per two T cells in model experiments. The study analyzed two additional independent replicas of 1 million unique cDNA reads from the same blood draw for two donors, one aged 18 to 30 and one aged 80 or older. The donors were split into four age groups: young (average around 16 years), middle-aged (39), aged (roughly 68) and long-lived (under 85). To avoid experimental bias, donors of different ages were distributed randomly across sequencing lanes. Age-related changes in TCR beta repertoire diversity were measured in the study by deep sequencing normalized with unique cDNA molecular identifiers.

The germline V gene provides CDR1 MDHEN and CDR2 SYDVKM. Relative to germline, V is missing 11 bases and J is missing 2 bases, with 3 bases of the junction outside any gene match. The cysteine opens and the phenylalanine closes a CDR3 of 11 amino acids. Just the 33-base CDR3 DNA is kept, in frame starting at base 1. Preparation of the library involved 5' RACE. Sequencing instrument: Illumina HiSeq 2500. A second PCR of about 6 to 12 cycles was performed with a sample-barcoded 5' primer and a J-beta primer mix. A template-switch 5' adaptor carrying 12 random nucleotides introduced a unique molecular identifier onto each TCR beta cDNA molecule. Each sample yielded at least 2.5 million CDR3-containing paired-end reads. First-strand cDNA was synthesized from all RNA with the Mint cDNA synthesis kit, primed by a TRBC-specific oligonucleotide. All cDNA was treated with uracil-DNA glycosylase and then went through a first 18-cycle PCR with the universal primers M1SS and BC2_uni_R. As for the authors' bioinformatics: Normalization of each sample was performed by random selection of 1 million high-quality reads, each carrying a distinct molecular identifier. Instead of being binned into consensus sequences, reads with shared molecular identifiers were discarded. MiTCR, run with a Q25 quality threshold and the strictest error-elimination algorithm, handled CDR3 identification, clonotype clustering and error correction. A nonparametric unseen species model using Euler transformation provided a lower-bound estimate of total TCR beta diversity. TCRdb's own reprocessing of the public reads used fastp at Q25 and MiXCR and kept productive beta chains. CDR3 protein duplicates are merged, each entry listing the most common genes and DNA. Here the V and J calls rest on TCRdb's processing, not on the authors' analysis. The sample table shows about 1.6 million distinct CDR3 sequences, and 34% are seen once. The ten largest clones add up to approximately 10% of the sample.

The donors were roughly 40 Caucasian individuals from Russia, aged roughly 6 to 90 years, who were systemically healthy. About 9.8 milliliters of peripheral blood were drawn from each donor into EDTA-treated Vacutainer tubes. Ficoll-Paque density-gradient centrifugation was used to isolate PBMCs, with at least 6 million per sample. Trizol reagent was used to extract total RNA from PBMCs, with at least 5.5 micrograms per sample. For every donor, flow cytometry on a PBMC aliquot measured the percentage of naive CD45RAhigh/CD27high T cells. What the authors observed across the whole study: As age increased, observed TCR beta diversity per million T cells dropped in a roughly linear way, and a significant reduction was already evident by age around 41. Estimates of total diversity from one million sequenced T cells were regarded as lower bounds and underestimates. The percentage of naive T cells measured by flow cytometry correlated strongly with observed TCR beta diversity. Compared with the aged group, the long-lived group had more naive CD4+ T cells, fewer expanded clones and increased TCR diversity, a pattern suggesting age selection. Bulk unsorted PBMC profiling prevented conclusive comparison of naive and antigen-experienced compartments. Donor CMV infection status was unknown, potentially confounding age-related changes in expanded clonotypes.

This receptor was identified in a woman under 40 in good health. The chain is encoded by TRBV28 joined to TRBJ2-7, and TRBD2 matches 7 of the central bases. The specimen sequenced was blood. This receptor carries the CDR3 CAVRGAYEQYF. The base sequence is TGTGCCGTTCGGGGGGCCTACGAGCAGTACTTC.